This T cell receptor beta chain is drawn from a study of PD-1 blockade in classical Hodgkin lymphoma. With V trimmed by 3 bases and J by 4 bases, 2 bases remained unmatched. This CDR3 has 13 residues. Germline V CDR1 and CDR2: LNHDA, SQIVND (reference sequence). TCRdb keeps only in-frame clones here, not all; method: immunoSEQ multiplex PCR. The sample gives 95,000 to 120,000 clones, 80% to 90% of which show up once; 15% to 20% is in the top ten. Relapses following autologous stem cell transplantation were seen in all patients, with brentuximab vedotin exposure varying. The sequence was collected from a human donor with classical Hodgkin lymphoma. This material consisted of peripheral blood mononuclear cells (PBMCs), taken before the second cycle of nivolumab. The chain couples TRBV19 to TRBJ1-2; TRBD1 agrees at 7 bases. CDR3 sequence (DNA): TGTGCCAGTAGTATGAGACAGGGCTATGGCTACACCTTC. Protein: CASSMRQGYGYTF.